This T cell receptor (beta chain) was sequenced during a study of blood T cell repertoires in COVID-19. In the authors' methods: It was from reference gene primer amplification that nucleated cell counts were estimated. Using immunoSEQ multiplex PCR, the repertoire was profiled, and TCRdb retains in-frame clones only, with some absent. V, J and clone size were drawn from that table, and D and trimming were deduced from the DNA. The data show 20,000 to 25,000 clones, 80% seen once. The ends lost 4 bases at V and 5 bases at J; junction bases unmatched: 3. The germline V gene has CDR1 KGHSH and CDR2 LQKENI. CDR3 size: 14 residues.

The receptor was derived from a man in his sixties with active COVID-19. The chain has TRBV18 and TRBJ2-1, with 9 bases that match TRBD1. The sample taken for sequencing was peripheral blood. CDR3 residues: CASSRTGANNEQFF. The CDR3 coding sequence is TGTGCCAGCTCACGGACAGGGGCTAACAATGAGCAGTTCTTC.